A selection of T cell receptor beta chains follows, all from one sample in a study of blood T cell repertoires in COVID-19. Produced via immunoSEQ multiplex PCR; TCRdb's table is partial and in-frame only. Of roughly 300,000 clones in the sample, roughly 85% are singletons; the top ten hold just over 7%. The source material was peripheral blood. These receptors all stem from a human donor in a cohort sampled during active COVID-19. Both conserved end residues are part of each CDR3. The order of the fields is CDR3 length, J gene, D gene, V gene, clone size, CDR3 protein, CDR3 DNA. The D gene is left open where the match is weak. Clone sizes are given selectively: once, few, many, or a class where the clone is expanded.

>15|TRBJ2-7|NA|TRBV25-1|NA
CASSEERGSGDEQYF
TGTGCCAGCAGTGAAGAAAGGGGGTCTGGGGACGAGCAGTACTTC
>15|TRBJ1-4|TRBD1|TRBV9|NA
CASSPGTATNEKLFF
TGTGCCAGCAGCCCAGGGACAGCAACTAATGAAAAACTGTTTTTT
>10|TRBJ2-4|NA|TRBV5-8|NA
CASRENIQYF
TGTGCCAGTCGGGAGAACATTCAGTACTTC
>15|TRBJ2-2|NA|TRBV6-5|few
CASSYLPGNTGELFF
TGTGCCAGCAGTTATTTGCCAGGGAACACCGGGGAGCTGTTTTTT
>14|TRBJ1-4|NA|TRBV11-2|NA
CASSRGGDNEKLFF
TGTGCCAGCAGCCGAGGGGGAGATAATGAAAAACTGTTTTTT
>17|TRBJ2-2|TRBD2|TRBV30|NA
CAWSPLAGGQNTGELFF
TGTGCCTGGAGTCCACTAGCGGGGGGCCAGAACACCGGGGAGCTGTTTTTT
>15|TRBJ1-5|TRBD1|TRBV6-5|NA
CASSPGTGRDQPQHF
TGTGCCAGCAGTCCCGGGACAGGTAGGGATCAGCCCCAGCATTTT
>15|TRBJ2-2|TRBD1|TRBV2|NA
CASSGGTGGFGELFF
TGTGCCAGCAGTGGAGGGACAGGGGGTTTCGGGGAGCTGTTTTTT
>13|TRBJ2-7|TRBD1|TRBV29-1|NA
CSGAGTGTYEQYF
TGCAGCGGCGCCGGGACAGGGACCTACGAGCAGTACTTC
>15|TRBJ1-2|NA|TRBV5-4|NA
CASSLTGTALGGYTF
TGTGCCAGCAGCTTGACGGGAACAGCTCTGGGAGGCTACACCTTC
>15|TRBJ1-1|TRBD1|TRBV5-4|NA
CASSLRDRPNTEAFF
TGTGCCAGCAGCCTCCGGGACAGACCGAACACTGAAGCTTTCTTT
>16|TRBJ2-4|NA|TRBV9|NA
CASSVEGQGSKNIQYF
TGTGCCAGCAGCGTAGAGGGGCAGGGGTCAAAAAACATTCAGTACTTC
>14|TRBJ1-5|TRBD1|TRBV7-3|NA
CASSLWTGNQPQHF
TGTGCCAGCAGCTTATGGACAGGGAATCAGCCCCAGCATTTT
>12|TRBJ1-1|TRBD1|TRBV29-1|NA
CSVTQGTPEAFF
TGCAGCGTCACACAGGGGACCCCTGAAGCTTTCTTT
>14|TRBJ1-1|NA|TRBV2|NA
CASRGAAMNTEAFF
TGTGCCAGCAGGGGGGCAGCCATGAACACTGAAGCTTTCTTT
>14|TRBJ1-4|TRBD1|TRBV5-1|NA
CASSSDRLGEKLFF
TGCGCCAGCAGCTCGGACAGGCTGGGTGAAAAACTGTTTTTT
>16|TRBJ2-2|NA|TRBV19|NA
CASSIVPLPYTGELFF
TGTGCCAGTAGTATCGTCCCCCTACCCTACACCGGGGAGCTGTTTTTT
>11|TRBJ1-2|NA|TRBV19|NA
CASTGMGGYTF
TGTGCCAGTACAGGGATGGGTGGCTACACCTTC